This T cell receptor beta chain comes out of a study of regulatory T cells in long-lasting Graves disease. About the research overall: Graves' patients diagnosed newly had used antithyroid drugs under 3 months.

Turning to this clonotype: Its antigen remains unidentified.

Whole-study findings and limits: Thyroid tissue was not studied; only peripheral blood was.

CDR3-region Arm-PCR and iRepertoire HTBI primers produced the TCR beta libraries. Each CDR3 protein gets one entry after TCRdb re-called the multiplex PCR reads with MiXCR. Of approximately 350,000 distinct CDR3 sequences in the sample, approximately 10% are singletons; the top ten hold 15% to 20%. Time point of the sample: newly diagnosed GD, antithyroid drugs for less than 3 months. TCR sequences were obtained from RNA taken from PBMCs. The CDR3 runs to 15 residues. CDR1 is KGHDR and CDR2 is SFDVKD in the germline V gene. The V gene end was trimmed by 6 bases and the J gene end by 5 bases; junction bases not matched to a gene: 11. These records were also assigned to another study, of T cells in Graves' hyperthyroidism and ophthalmopathy. That work contributes: When the TCR CDR3 underwent first-round RT-PCR, the HTBI primer set was used.

The receptor comes from a woman in her late teens or twenties with Graves disease. Sequencing used peripheral blood mononuclear cells (PBMCs), obtained at new diagnosis, from a patient treated with antithyroid drugs. This sequence joins TRBV24-1 and TRBJ1-2, with 7 positions matching TRBD1. The CDR3 sequence: CATSTGDQGAYGYTF. In DNA form, the CDR3 reads TGTGCCACCAGTACAGGGGACCAGGGAGCATATGGCTACACCTTC.